Shown below are 28 T cell receptor beta chains from a single sample sequenced in a study of blood T cells in healthy people across ages. Combining a sample-barcoded 5' primer with a J-beta primer mix, a second PCR ran for roughly 7 to 11 cycles. TCRdb reprocessed the 5' RACE reads with MiXCR, giving one entry per CDR3 protein. Of 950,000 to 1,200,000 distinct CDR3 sequences listed, roughly two fifths are singletons. The sequencing sample was made of blood. These receptors all stem from a man between 18 and 29 years old in good health.

Points on this clonotype: This may arise from a read error, as a much more abundant clone is one base away. The chain uses TRBV9 and TRBJ2-7; TRBD1 is a possible D gene (5 bases). CDR3 length equals 14 residues. Germline V gives CDR1 SGDLS, CDR2 YYNGEE. The CDR3 reads CANSVGDSSYEQYF. The DNA for the CDR3 is TGTGCCAACAGCGTAGGAGACAGCTCCTACGAGCAGTACTTC.

Ten or more counts support this clonotype. This rearrangement joins TRBV10-3 to TRBJ2-3, with unresolved D. CDR3 length: 10 amino acids. Germline V gives CDR1 ENHRY, CDR2 SYGVKD. The V gene lost 8 bases and the J gene lost 4 bases, with 4 bases spanning the gap. Here the CDR3 reads CAIGSDTQYF. CDR3 nucleotide sequence: TGTGCCATCGGGTCAGATACGCAGTATTTT.

The gene calls are TRBV6-2 or TRBV6-3 and TRBJ2-1; 8 bases map to TRBD2. The J call may be mistaken, given a closer DNA end match to TRBJ2-7. The germline V gene has CDR1 MNHEY and CDR2 SVGEGT. CDR3 length: 15 residues. The CDR3 DNA reads TGTGCCAGCAGTTTAGCGGGACTCTCCTACAATGAGCAGTACTTC. Translating gives CASSLAGLSYNEQYF.

This chain connects TRBV20-1 to TRBJ2-3; a weak D match, TRBD2 (7 bases). Germline CDR1 is DFQATT and CDR2 is SNEGSKA (reference sequence). V lost 3 bases, J lost 0 bases, and 13 bases lay in between. CDR3 length: 15 amino acids. The CDR3 DNA reads as TGCAGTGCTAGTCGGGGGGCGACGAGCACAGATACGCAGTATTTT. It translates to CSASRGATSTDTQYF.

Only a few counts were recorded for this clonotype. V is TRBV29-1 and J is TRBJ2-1; 7 positions match TRBD1. J lost 5 bases, V lost 7 bases, and 14 bases had no gene match. Germline loops: CDR1 SQVTM, CDR2 ANQGSEA. This CDR3 contains 15 residues. In DNA form, the CDR3 reads TGCAGCGCTAAAGAAGACAGGGCCTGGGACAATGAGCAGTTCTTC. This sequence encodes CSAKEDRAWDNEQFF.

The chain recombines TRBV9 with TRBJ1-2; 9 bases align to TRBD1. The CDR3 is 13 amino acids. Germline V gives CDR1 SGDLS, CDR2 YYNGEE. V shed 0 bases and J 8 bases; nucleotides not matched to a gene: 2. Here the CDR3 reads CASSVGDREGYTF. CDR3 DNA: TGTGCCAGCAGCGTAGGGGACAGGGAGGGCTACACCTTC.

J is TRBJ1-1 and V is TRBV20-1; D is possibly TRBD1 (6 bases). Germline V CDR1 and CDR2: DFQATT, SNEGSKA (reference sequence). This CDR3 contains 10 residues. In DNA, the CDR3 is TGCAGGGCTCAGGACAGTCAAGCTTTCTTT. This gives the protein CRAQDSQAFF.

This chain connects TRBV7-2 to TRBJ1-2; D gene ambiguous. Germline CDR1 reads SGHTA; CDR2 reads FQGNSA. V was cut by 2 bases and J by 4 bases, with 5 bases left in between. The CDR3 is 12 residues long. CDR3 in DNA: TGTGCCAGCAGCTTACGATTCTATGGCTACACCTTC. Translation gives CASSLRFYGYTF.

The chain links TRBV30 to TRBJ1-1; D uncertain. Germline V gives CDR1 GTSNPN, CDR2 SVGIG (reference sequence). The CDR3 consists of 12 residues. Deletions cut 0 bases from V and 1 base from J, with 3 bases between. The CDR3: CAWSVGNTEAFF. The CDR3 DNA sequence: TGTGCCTGGAGTGTGGGGAACACTGAAGCTTTCTTT.

This clonotype was seen a handful of times. This chain joins TRBV4-2 and TRBJ2-3, with 8 nucleotides matching TRBD2. The CDR3 is 20 residues long. V dropped 3 bases and J dropped 2; count of bases not matched to a gene: 19. CDR1 is LGHNA, CDR2 YNFKEQ, per germline. Written as DNA, the CDR3 is TGTGCCAGCAGCCAGTTTAAGGGAGGGTCCACTAGCGGACCCACAGATACGCAGTATTTT. It specifies CASSQFKGGSTSGPTDTQYF.

The chain is built from TRBV7-3 and TRBJ1-2, with D possibly TRBD1 on 6 matching bases. V shed 0 bases and J shed 0 bases, with 8 bases lying between them. The CDR3 is 15 amino acids. Germline-derived CDR1 and CDR2 are SGHTA and FQGTGA. CDR3 DNA sequence: TGTGCCAGCAGCTTAACTGGGACAACTAACTATGGCTACACCTTC. Translation gives CASSLTGTTNYGYTF. The full variable domain, its missing parts supplied by reference TRBV7-3 and TRBJ1-2, is GAGVSQTPSNKVTEKGKYVELRCDPISGHTALYWYRQSLGQGPEFLIYFQGTGAADDSGLPNDRFFAVRPEGSVSTLKIQRTERGDSAVYLCASSLTGTTNYGYTFGSGTRLTVV.

This clonotype was found many times. V is TRBV20-1 and J is TRBJ2-3, with TRBD2 identical over 9 bases. The germline gives CDR1 DFQATT, CDR2 SNEGSKA (reference sequence). This CDR3 has 14 amino acids. Germline trimming cut 1 base from V and 2 bases from J; bases unmatched to any gene: 1. This CDR3 reads CSARVAGDTDTQYF. The CDR3 nucleotides read TGCAGTGCTAGAGTAGCGGGGGACACAGATACGCAGTATTTT.

This clonotype was counted a few times. The chain combines TRBV28 with TRBJ2-7; possible D gene TRBD2, 7 bases. The CDR3 totals 15 residues. The V and J ends lost 8 bases and 7 bases respectively, with 24 bases between them. Per germline, CDR1 MDHEN and CDR2 SYDVKM. The CDR3: CASGEGGYNYNEQYF. CDR3 DNA sequence: TGTGCCAGCGGGGAGGGGGGTTACAATTACAATGAGCAGTACTTC.

The chain combines TRBV20-1 with TRBJ1-1; D not resolved. CDR1 is DFQATT, CDR2 SNEGSKA, per germline (reference sequence). V was clipped by 5 bases and J by 7 bases, with 17 bases between them. The CDR3 is 13 residues long. The CDR3 bases are TGCAGTGCTCTCCGGACGAGTGAGGTTGAAGCTTTCTTT. It encodes CSALRTSEVEAFF.

The sample holds a few counts of this clonotype. The chain recombines TRBV2 with TRBJ2-4; D is uncertain. The V end was cut by 6 bases, the J end by 13 bases, with 19 bases between. This CDR3 comprises 13 residues. Germline V CDR1 and CDR2: SNHLY, FYNNEI. CDR3: CASRGSPYSEQYF. The DNA for the CDR3 is TGTGCCAGCAGGGGCAGCCCCTATTCTGAGCAGTACTTC.

The gene calls are TRBV2 and TRBJ1-6, with unresolved D. Germline CDR1 SNHLY, CDR2 FYNNEI. Trimming cost V 3 bases and J 10 bases, with 7 bases left between them. The CDR3 is made up of 12 amino acids. The CDR3 spells CASSDTGSPLHF. In nucleotides, the CDR3 is TGTGCCAGCAGTGATACCGGATCACCCCTCCACTTT.

V and J are TRBV2 and TRBJ1-2; D unclear. The CDR3 has 12 residues. Germline CDR1 SNHLY, CDR2 FYNNEI. V was cut by 1 base and J by 6 bases, with 6 bases left in between. The CDR3 DNA follows: TGTGCCAGCAGTGAAGAGTGGAATGGCTACACCTTC. This encodes CASSEEWNGYTF. The full variable domain, completed using reference TRBV2 and TRBJ1-2, is EPEVTQTPSHQVTQMGQEVILRCVPISNHLYFYWYRQILGQKVEFLVSFYNNEISEKSEIFDDQFSVERPDGSNFTLKIRSTKLEDSAMYFCASSEEWNGYTFGSGTRLTVV.

This chain uses TRBV4-3 with TRBJ2-3; TRBD1 is a possible D gene (6 bases). The germline V gene encodes CDR1 LGHNA and CDR2 YSLEER. CDR3 size: 16 residues. Trimming removed 0 bases at V and 1 base at J, with 11 bases between. CDR3 protein: CASSQEQGGRTDTQYF. DNA for the CDR3: TGCGCCAGCAGCCAAGAACAGGGTGGTCGCACAGATACGCAGTATTTT.

This clonotype showed up just a few times. This chain joins TRBV20-1 and TRBJ1-5; no clear D. Trimming pared 3 bases from V and 6 bases from J, leaving 15 bases between. In germline, CDR1 is DFQATT, CDR2 SNEGSKA (reference sequence). CDR3 length: 14 amino acids. CDR3 in amino acids: CSASRQTRGQPQHF. Here the CDR3 DNA reads TGCAGTGCTAGTAGGCAGACCCGCGGTCAGCCCCAGCATTTT.

The sample holds one count of this clonotype. This chain links TRBV28 with TRBJ2-3; TRBD2 might be the D (6 bases). The CDR3 length is 18 residues. The germline V gene has CDR1 MDHEN and CDR2 SYDVKM. V lost 4 bases and J lost 2, with 22 bases in between. The CDR3 coding sequence is TGTGCCAGCAGTTACATCCTCGGGGGTAGCATGAACACAGATACGCAGTATTTT. This sequence encodes CASSYILGGSMNTDTQYF.

The V and J genes are TRBV27 and TRBJ2-1, with TRBD2 matching over 7 bases. Per germline, CDR1 MNHEY and CDR2 SMNVEV (reference sequence). V lost 7 bases to trimming and J lost 3 bases; unmatched junction nucleotides: 12. The CDR3 extends over 16 amino acids. This CDR3 reads CASTLKGLADYNEQFF. The CDR3 coding sequence is TGTGCCAGCACTCTTAAGGGGCTAGCGGACTACAATGAGCAGTTCTTC.

This rearrangement joins TRBV18 to TRBJ1-5; D is unresolved. V was pared by 1 base and J by 1 base, with 5 bases between. Germline V gene lookup returns CDR1 KGHSH and CDR2 LQKENI. The CDR3 loop spans 14 amino acids. The CDR3 region is CASSPQDSNQPQHF. The DNA of the CDR3 is TGTGCCAGCTCACCACAAGACAGCAATCAGCCCCAGCATTTT.

The gene calls are TRBV20-1 and TRBJ2-5; 8 bases agree with TRBD2. Unmatched junction bases numbered 21, after V lost 6 bases and J lost 3 bases. From germline, CDR1 is DFQATT and CDR2 SNEGSKA (reference sequence). CDR3 length: 18 residues. CDR3 residues: CSAIEESGGRVGKETQYF. For the CDR3, the DNA is TGCAGTGCCATAGAGGAGAGCGGGGGCCGGGTAGGGAAAGAGACCCAGTACTTC.

The table lists this clonotype with a count of one. This chain uses TRBV7-2 with TRBJ2-1, with 10 bases that match TRBD1. Germline CDR1 reads SGHTA; CDR2 reads FQGNSA. The V gene end was trimmed by 0 bases and the J gene end by 4 bases; junction bases not matched to a gene: 6. This CDR3 has 17 amino acids. Here the CDR3 reads CASSLALGQGGYNEQFF. DNA for the CDR3: TGTGCCAGCAGCTTAGCGCTTGGACAGGGGGGGTACAATGAGCAGTTCTTC.

This sequence joins TRBV10-3 and TRBJ1-5; 9 nucleotides match TRBD1. Germline lookup yields CDR1 ENHRY and CDR2 SYGVKD. The CDR3 totals 15 residues. The ends lost 10 bases at V and 5 bases at J; junction bases unmatched: 12. CDR3 sequence (DNA): TGTGCCACCTCCTTTTTACAGGGGGCAGATCAGCCCCAGCATTTT. Translating gives CATSFLQGADQPQHF.

As regards this clonotype: An end of the junction does not agree with germline; a read error may underlie this. J is TRBJ1-1 and V is TRBV10-3; D is unclear. The CDR3 length is 13 residues. In germline, CDR1 is ENHRY, CDR2 SYGVKD. CDR3: CAISESEATGAFF. In DNA, the CDR3 is TGTGCCATCAGTGAGTCCGAGGCGACTGGAGCTTTCTTT.

This clonotype came up a few times. The chain couples TRBV7-2 to TRBJ2-1; D may be TRBD2 (6 bases). There are 11 residues in the CDR3. Trimming took off 5 bases at V and 14 bases at J, with 13 bases between the two ends. Germline values: CDR1 SGHTA, CDR2 FQGNSA. This CDR3 is CASSTRDGEFF. The CDR3 DNA reads TGTGCCAGCAGCACGCGGGACGGAGAGTTCTTC. The complete variable domain, with remaining parts taken from reference TRBV7-2 and TRBJ2-1, reads GAGVSQSPSNKVTEKGKDVELRCDPISGHTALYWYRQSLGQGLEFLIYFQGNSAPDKSGLPSDRFSAERTGGSVSTLTIQRTQQEDSAVYLCASSTRDGEFFGPGTRLTVL.

The chain recombines TRBV9 with TRBJ2-1, with no clear D. The length of the CDR3 is 14 residues. From germline, CDR1 is SGDLS and CDR2 YYNGEE. V dropped 0 bases and J dropped 4 bases, with 8 bases sitting between them. The CDR3 sequence: CASSVDGSYNEQFF. The CDR3, as DNA: TGTGCCAGCAGCGTAGATGGCAGTTACAATGAGCAGTTCTTC.